This T cell receptor beta chain was documented in a study of CD8 T cells in ankylosing spondylitis. Broader study findings: Ankylosing spondylitis blood appeared to carry a characteristic TCR beta motif of roughly eight highly homologous variants. Disease-linked clones bore a CD8+ phenotype, appearing relatively rarely in peripheral blood.

This clonotype has only a few counts. The antigen remains undetermined. From the 5' RACE reads, TCRdb called clonotypes with MiXCR, one entry per CDR3 protein. This table has approximately 350,000 distinct CDR3 sequences, roughly 15% appearing once. CDR1 and CDR2 (germline): SGHVS, FNYEAQ. V lost 1 base, J lost 1 base, and 3 bases stayed unmatched. The CDR3 consists of 16 residues. Sequencing was performed on blood, either unsorted or a sorted T cell fraction (not recorded which). The chain has TRBV7-6 and TRBJ2-2, with TRBD2 identical over 7 bases. The TCR was taken from a male donor with ankylosing spondylitis or in good health (not recorded which). The CDR3 DNA reads TGTGCCAGCAGCTTAGAACCTAGCGGGAACACCGGGGAGCTGTTTTTT. This codes for CASSLEPSGNTGELFF.